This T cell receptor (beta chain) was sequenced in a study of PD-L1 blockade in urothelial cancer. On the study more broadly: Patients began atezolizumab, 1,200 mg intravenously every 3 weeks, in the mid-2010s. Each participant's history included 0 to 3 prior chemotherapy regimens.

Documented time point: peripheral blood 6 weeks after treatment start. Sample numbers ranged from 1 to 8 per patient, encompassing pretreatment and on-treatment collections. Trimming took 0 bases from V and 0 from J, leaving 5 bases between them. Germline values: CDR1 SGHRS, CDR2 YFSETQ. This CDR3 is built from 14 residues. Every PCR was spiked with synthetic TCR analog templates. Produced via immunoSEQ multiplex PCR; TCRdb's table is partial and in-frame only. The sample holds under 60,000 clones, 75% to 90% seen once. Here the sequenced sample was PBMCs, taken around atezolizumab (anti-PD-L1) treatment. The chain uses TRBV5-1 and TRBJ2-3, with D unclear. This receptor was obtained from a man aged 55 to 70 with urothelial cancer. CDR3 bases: TGCGCCAGCAGCTTGGTACTTAGCACAGATACGCAGTATTTT. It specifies CASSLVLSTDTQYF.